The entry that follows covers one T cell receptor (beta chain) sequence. This sample was taken from a study of blood T cell repertoires in COVID-19. Overall study: Specimens from acute and convalescent COVID-19 originated in the United States, Italy and Spain.

The method was immunoSEQ multiplex PCR; TCRdb's version includes in-frame clones alone and lacks a portion of them. The table includes 300,000 to 350,000 clones, approximately 85% detected once. The CDR3 sequence is 15 residues long. Trimming took 3 bases from V and 0 from J, leaving 11 bases between them. Germline V gene sequence: CDR1 KGHSH, CDR2 LQKENI. Individuals drawn from approximately 26 US areas were roughly 18 to 89 years old. The TCR comes from a man aged 30 to 39 who had recovered from COVID-19. Sequences were obtained from PBMCs or T cells enriched from blood (not recorded which). The chain is built from TRBV18 and TRBJ1-1, with D perhaps matching TRBD1 (6 bases). DNA of the CDR3: TGTGCCAGCTCACCGCTGGACAGCATGAACACTGAAGCTTTCTTT. Protein product: CASSPLDSMNTEAFF.